One and the same sample provided the 4 T cell receptor beta chains below, sequenced in a study of neoadjuvant anti-PD-1 for oral cavity cancer. TCRdb's table, derived via immunoSEQ multiplex PCR, lists solely in-frame clones and lacks some. The sample lists roughly 10,000 clones, just over 65% seen once, with about 4% in the top ten. Indicated time point: after neoadjuvant nivolumab, at surgical resection. The starting material was PBMCs, obtained after nivolumab (anti-PD-1) treatment. These receptors were obtained from a person between 35 and 79 years old with oral cavity squamous cell carcinoma.

The chain carries TRBV5-1 and TRBJ2-7; 15 positions match TRBD2. With V trimmed by 4 bases and J by 6 bases, 11 bases remained unmatched. The CDR3 length is 17 residues. Germline V gene data show CDR1 as SGHRS and CDR2 as YFSETQ. This CDR3 is CASSTGLAGGFFGEQYF. Here the CDR3 DNA reads TGCGCCAGCAGCACCGGACTAGCGGGAGGGTTCTTCGGCGAGCAGTACTTC.

The genes are TRBV5-1 and TRBJ2-6; no clear D gene. Germline V gene sequence: CDR1 SGHRS, CDR2 YFSETQ. The CDR3 is made up of 14 amino acids. V shed 5 bases and J shed 0 bases, with 6 bases lying between them. Here the CDR3 DNA reads TGCGCCAGCAGTCCGTACTCTGGGGCCAACGTCCTGACTTTC. Amino acid sequence: CASSPYSGANVLTF.

This clone was seen only once. This sequence joins TRBV30 and TRBJ2-5; no definite D call. The germline CDR1 and CDR2 sequences are GTSNPN and SVGIG (reference sequence). Trimming removed 0 bases from V and 2 bases from J, with 7 bases in between. This CDR3 is 13 amino acids long. The CDR3 loop reads CAWSVRQQETQYF. The CDR3 coding sequence is TGTGCCTGGAGTGTACGACAACAAGAGACCCAGTACTTC.

The chain joins TRBV5-4 to TRBJ1-1; the D is unclear. V was pared by 2 bases and J by 1 base, with 9 bases between. CDR3 size: 14 residues. The V gene's germline CDR1 is SGHNT and CDR2 YYREEE (reference sequence). The DNA of the CDR3 is TGTGCCAGCAGCTTACCCCTACAGAACACTGAAGCTTTCTTT. This codes for CASSLPLQNTEAFF.